Below are 3 T cell receptor beta chains sequenced from a single sample in a study of blood T cell repertoires in COVID-19. Method: immunoSEQ multiplex PCR; TCRdb's copy keeps in-frame clones and lacks some. The sample shows around 70,000 clones, about four fifths of them seen only once. Sequenced: peripheral blood. These receptors were taken from a woman aged 70-85 years with acute or convalescent COVID-19.

The chain links TRBV5-1 to TRBJ2-7; 7 bases fit TRBD1. The germline V gene encodes CDR1 SGHRS and CDR2 YFSETQ. The CDR3 has 15 amino acids. The J segment lost 2 bases and the V segment lost 0 bases, leaving 5 bases of the junction unmatched. CDR3 coding DNA: TGCGCCAGCAGCTTGGCCCAGGGGGTCCCCTACGAGCAGTACTTC. Its translation is CASSLAQGVPYEQYF.

The chain has TRBV25-1 and TRBJ1-1, with D possibly matching TRBD1 (5 bases). V was shortened by 10 bases and J by 1 base, with 13 bases between the two germline ends. Germline CDR1 reads MGHDK; CDR2 reads SYGVNS. The CDR3 has 13 amino acids. The CDR3 here is CATSLGANTEAFF. For the CDR3, the DNA is TGTGCCACCTCGTTAGGGGCGAACACTGAAGCTTTCTTT. Together with reference TRBV25-1 and TRBJ1-1, the CDR3 gives the full variable domain: EADIYQTPRYLVIGTGKKITLECSQTMGHDKMYWYQQDPGMELHLIHYSYGVNSTEKGDLSSESTVSRIRTEHFPLTLESARPSHTSQYLCATSLGANTEAFFGQGTRLTVV.

The gene calls are TRBV10-3 and TRBJ2-5; 10 nucleotides agree with TRBD2. Per the germline V gene, CDR1 is ENHRY and CDR2 is SYGVKD. CDR3 size: 14 residues. Losses at the gene ends were 4 bases for V and 5 bases for J; bases not matched to a gene: 4. CDR3: CAISGASGSETQYF. In nucleotides, the CDR3 is TGTGCCATCAGTGGGGCTAGCGGGAGTGAGACCCAGTACTTC.